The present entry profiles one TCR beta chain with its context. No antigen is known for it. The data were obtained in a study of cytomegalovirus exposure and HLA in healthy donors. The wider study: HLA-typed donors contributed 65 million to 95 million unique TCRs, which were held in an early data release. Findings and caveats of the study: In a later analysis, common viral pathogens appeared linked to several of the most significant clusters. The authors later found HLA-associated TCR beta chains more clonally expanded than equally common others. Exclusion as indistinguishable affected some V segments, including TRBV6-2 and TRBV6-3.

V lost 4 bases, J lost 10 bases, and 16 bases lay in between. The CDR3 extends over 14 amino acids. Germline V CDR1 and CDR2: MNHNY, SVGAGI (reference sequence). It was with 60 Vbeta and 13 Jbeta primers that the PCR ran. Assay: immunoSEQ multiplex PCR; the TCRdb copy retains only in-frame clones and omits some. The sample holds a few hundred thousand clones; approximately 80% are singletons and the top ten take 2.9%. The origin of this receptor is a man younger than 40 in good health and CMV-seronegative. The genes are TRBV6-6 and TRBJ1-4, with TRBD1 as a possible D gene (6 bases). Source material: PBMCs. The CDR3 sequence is CASSLLQGKGKLFF. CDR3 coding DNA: TGTGCCAGCAGTTTATTACAGGGCAAAGGAAAACTGTTTTTT.